This entry lists 18 T cell receptor beta chains sequenced from one sample in a study of CD8+ T cells in alopecia areata listed by TCRdb under 2018. The time point label for this specimen denotes: baseline before oral tofacitinib. The library was prepared using the immunoSEQ multiplex PCR assay. For TCR sequencing, RNA was extracted from every sample and reverse transcribed into cDNA to serve as template. Entries here come from immuneACCESS through TCRdb and include only in-frame sequences with V and J called. Some clones fail to appear in such tables; in the studies checked, an unresolved V gene covers under half of the shortfall, and the cause of the remainder is unknown. This sample has about 150,000 clones in its table, and around 87% of those were observed once. Less than 15% of the sample rests with the top ten. Sample: CD8+ T cells sorted from blood, taken at week 0. The source is a human donor with alopecia areata.

The genes are TRBV7-6 and TRBJ2-2; possible D gene TRBD2, 6 bases. Trimming stripped 6 bases from V and 7 bases from J, with 15 bases between. This CDR3 is 14 amino acids long. CDR1 and CDR2 (germline): SGHVS, FNYEAQ. The CDR3 loop is CASRGLTRGGELFF. Written as DNA, the CDR3 is TGTGCCAGCAGGGGCCTCACGCGGGGCGGGGAGCTGTTTTTT.

The CDR3 sequence is CASSQDGRGVNTEAFF. DNA for the CDR3: TGCGCCAGCAGCCAAGATGGGCGAGGGGTGAACACTGAAGCTTTCTTT. V gene TRBV4-1 combines with J gene TRBJ1-1, with D perhaps matching TRBD1 (5 bases). Per germline, CDR1 MGHRA and CDR2 YSYEKL. The V end was cut by 0 bases, the J end by 0 bases, with 11 bases between. The CDR3 totals 16 residues.

On this clone itself: Within the sample, other DNA sequences also encode this same CDR3. This chain connects TRBV29-1 to TRBJ2-1; D is uncertain. Per germline, CDR1 SQVTM and CDR2 ANQGSEA. The germline V and J ends were trimmed by 0 bases and 7 bases, with 4 bases remaining between them. The CDR3 is 11 amino acids. CDR3: CSVEDLNEQFF. CDR3 bases: TGCAGCGTTGAAGATTTAAATGAGCAGTTCTTC.

The V and J genes are TRBV11-2 and TRBJ2-7; D possibly matches TRBD1 or TRBD2 (5 bases each). The V end lost 4 bases, the J end lost 2 bases, and 18 bases lay between the germline ends. The CDR3 is 16 residues long. Per germline, CDR1 SGHAT and CDR2 FQNNGV. The DNA for the CDR3 is TGTGCCAGCAGCTACCCGTCTCCGGGGACGGCCTACGAGCAGTACTTC. Residues: CASSYPSPGTAYEQYF.

The chain carries TRBV2 and TRBJ1-2; the D is unclear. Per the germline V gene, CDR1 is SNHLY and CDR2 is FYNNEI. V shed 1 base and J shed 3 bases, with 15 bases lying between them. The CDR3 loop spans 16 amino acids. The CDR3 nucleotides are TGTGCCAGCAGTGAAGAAGCCCAAAGGTCGGACTATGGCTACACCTTC. It specifies CASSEEAQRSDYGYTF.

The chain carries TRBV27 and TRBJ1-5; the D is unclear. This CDR3 spans 13 amino acids. The germline V gene has CDR1 MNHEY and CDR2 SMNVEV (reference sequence). Trimming left V 3 bases short and J 9 bases short, with 12 bases between. The CDR3 region is CASSFGWRGPQHF. CDR3 bases: TGTGCCAGCAGTTTTGGGTGGAGAGGGCCCCAGCATTTT.

The gene calls are TRBV7-9 and TRBJ2-6; D is perhaps TRBD2 (7 bases). The CDR3 runs 18 residues. Deletions cut 6 bases from V and 1 base from J, with 19 bases between. The germline CDR1 and CDR2 sequences are SEHNR and FQNEAQ (reference sequence). CDR3 bases: TGTGCCAGCAGAGAAACGGGGGGCTTACTTTCTGGGGCCAACGTCCTGACTTTC. Translating it yields CASRETGGLLSGANVLTF.

The rearrangement links TRBV7-3 to TRBJ2-1; D unclear. Germline V lookup: CDR1 SGHTA, CDR2 FQGTGA. This CDR3 contains 14 residues. V lost 3 bases to trimming and J lost 6 bases, with 12 bases between them. The DNA of the CDR3 is TGTGCCAGCAGCTTTAACTCGATGTCCAATGAGCAGTTCTTC. Translation gives CASSFNSMSNEQFF.

The chain combines TRBV5-1 with TRBJ2-7; the D gene is possibly TRBD1 (6 bases). V lost 3 bases, J lost 6 bases, and 7 bases lay in between. The CDR3 covers 11 residues. Germline lookup yields CDR1 SGHRS and CDR2 YFSETQ. The CDR3 sequence: CASSSGVEQYF. The DNA for the CDR3 is TGCGCCAGCAGCTCAGGGGTCGAGCAGTACTTC.

The CDR3: CASSINPHTVNEQFF. CDR3 bases: TGTGCCAGCAGTATCAACCCCCATACCGTCAATGAGCAGTTCTTC. The rearrangement joins TRBV27 to TRBJ2-1; D gene ambiguous. In germline, CDR1 is MNHEY, CDR2 SMNVEV (reference sequence). V lost 5 bases, J lost 6 bases, and 17 bases lay in between. The CDR3 consists of 15 residues.

The chain recombines TRBV6-5 with TRBJ2-1, with a tentative D call TRBD2 (6 bases). The V end lost 6 bases, the J end lost 0 bases, and 12 bases lay between the germline ends. The CDR3 totals 15 residues. CDR1 and CDR2 from the germline V gene are MNHEY and SVGAGI. The CDR3 sequence: CASSYSGSSYNEQFF. The CDR3 DNA follows: TGTGCCAGCAGCTATAGCGGTAGCTCCTACAATGAGCAGTTCTTC.

This clone has just one count. The J gene is TRBJ2-2, the V gene TRBV7-9; 8 nucleotides match TRBD1. Trimming at V came to 6 bases and at J to 1 base, leaving 7 bases not matched to a gene. The CDR3 sequence is 16 residues long. Germline lookup yields CDR1 SEHNR and CDR2 FQNEAQ (reference sequence). This CDR3 reads CASSTRQGKNTGELFF. The CDR3 bases are TGTGCCAGCAGTACAAGACAGGGGAAGAACACCGGGGAGCTGTTTTTT.

The chain uses TRBV7-2 and TRBJ2-2, with a weak D call TRBD1 (6 bases). Between the trimmed V and J ends, which lost 5 bases and 0 bases, there was a span of 22 bases. The CDR3 is 19 residues long. CDR1 and CDR2 (germline): SGHTA, FQGNSA. DNA of the CDR3: TGTGCCAGCAGCCTACCCAGGTATACCGGGACACCGAACACCGGGGAGCTGTTTTTT. As protein: CASSLPRYTGTPNTGELFF.

The V call is TRBV14, the J call TRBJ2-4, with D unresolved. CDR3 size: 16 residues. The V end lost 2 bases, the J end lost 0 bases, and 11 bases lay between the germline ends. From germline, CDR1 is SGHDN and CDR2 FVKESK. In DNA, the CDR3 is TGTGCCAGCAGCCAAACTACCGGACGAGCCAAAAACATTCAGTACTTC. The encoded protein is CASSQTTGRAKNIQYF.

The rearrangement joins TRBV4-1 to TRBJ2-7; tentative D call: TRBD2 (5 bases). V lost 1 base and J 5 bases, leaving 12 bases between the germline ends. Germline V gene sequence: CDR1 MGHRA, CDR2 YSYEKL. This CDR3 comprises 14 residues. CDR3 DNA: TGCGCCAGCAGCCAAGTCGGGGATAACAACGAGCAGTACTTC. This sequence encodes CASSQVGDNNEQYF.

The rearrangement uses TRBV6-5 and TRBJ2-7; 8 bases map to TRBD1. V gave up 0 bases and J gave up 5 bases; unmatched junction bases: 3. The CDR3 runs to 14 residues. Germline V lookup: CDR1 MNHEY, CDR2 SVGAGI. The CDR3 is CASSYSRTGNEQYF. Here the CDR3 DNA reads TGTGCCAGCAGTTACTCTCGGACAGGGAACGAGCAGTACTTC.

The rearrangement uses TRBV4-1 and TRBJ2-7; a weak D match, TRBD2 (6 bases). V lost 1 base, J lost 1 base, and 11 bases lay in between. Germline V gene lookup returns CDR1 MGHRA and CDR2 YSYEKL. This CDR3 comprises 15 residues. The CDR3 sequence: CASSQGPGTSYEQYF. CDR3 coding DNA: TGCGCCAGCAGCCAAGGCCCGGGGACTTCCTACGAGCAGTACTTC.

This clone showed up just a few times. The chain has TRBV9 and TRBJ2-7; no clear D gene. V dropped 4 bases and J dropped 2 bases, with 19 bases sitting between them. The germline CDR1 and CDR2 sequences are SGDLS and YYNGEE. The CDR3 is 16 amino acids. The CDR3: CASSPQLGAFPYEQYF. In DNA form, the CDR3 reads TGTGCCAGCAGCCCCCAGCTTGGTGCCTTTCCCTACGAGCAGTACTTC.